This T cell receptor (beta chain) derives from a study of cytomegalovirus exposure and HLA in healthy donors. PCR primers comprised 60 Vbeta and 13 Jbeta primers. TCRdb's copy holds only in-frame clones and misses some; the assay was immunoSEQ multiplex PCR. This table has some 200,000 clones, around 79% appearing once. The clonotype comes from a man between 18 and 35 years old in good health and CMV-seronegative. Sequencing was performed on PBMCs.

The DNA for the CDR3 is TGCGCCAGCAGCCAAGAGGACTACGGTCCCACCGGGGAGCTGTTTTTT. Its translation: CASSQEDYGPTGELFF. The chain recombines TRBV4-3 with TRBJ2-2, with D possibly being TRBD2 (6 bases). V was shortened by 0 bases and J by 4 bases, with 12 bases between the two germline ends. The germline gives CDR1 LGHNA, CDR2 YSLEER. The CDR3 runs to 16 residues.